The 28 T cell receptor beta chains listed next were all sequenced from one sample in a study of T cells after yellow fever vaccination. TCRdb reprocessed the 5' RACE reads via MiXCR and lists one record per CDR3 protein. The table records hundreds of thousands of distinct CDR3 sequences, 8% to 10% of them present only once. Sequenced material: PBMCs, taken on the day of the first yellow fever vaccination. All receptors come from a man younger than 35 who received the YFV17D yellow fever vaccine.

This clonotype was detected ten times or more. This chain joins TRBV13 and TRBJ1-6, with TRBD1 as a possible D gene (5 bases). The CDR3 loop spans 13 amino acids. V lost 5 bases and J 13 bases, leaving 15 bases between the germline ends. Germline-derived CDR1 and CDR2 are PRHDT and FYEKMQ (reference sequence). In DNA, the CDR3 is TGTGCCAGCAGCCAAGCCCGGGGGGGGCCCCTCCACTTT. It yields the protein CASSQARGGPLHF.

V and J are TRBV4-1 and TRBJ2-4; D is unresolved. The CDR3 covers 15 residues. Germline CDR1 is MGHRA and CDR2 is YSYEKL. V gave up 4 bases and J gave up 5 bases, with 15 bases separating them. CDR3 DNA: TGCGCCAGCAGCCCCCTGAATCGAGGAGAAAACATTCAGTACTTC. This codes for CASSPLNRGENIQYF.

The chain combines TRBV9 with TRBJ2-5; perhaps TRBD1 as D (5 bases). This CDR3 is 15 amino acids long. V lost 0 bases and J lost 3, with 12 bases in between. Germline V lookup: CDR1 SGDLS, CDR2 YYNGEE. CDR3 nucleotide sequence: TGTGCCAGCAGCGTAGACGGCAGGGTGGAAGAGACCCAGTACTTC. The encoded protein is CASSVDGRVEETQYF.

This clonotype was seen a handful of times. This chain joins TRBV7-2 and TRBJ2-3; the D gene could be TRBD1 or TRBD2 (6 bases each). Germline V gene data show CDR1 as SGHTA and CDR2 as FQGNSA. The CDR3 contains 15 residues. The V end lost 1 base, the J end lost 5 bases, and 13 bases lay between the germline ends. The CDR3 loop is CASSLVSGAGDTQYF. CDR3 sequence (DNA): TGTGCCAGCAGCTTAGTGTCGGGGGCGGGAGATACGCAGTATTTT.

The chain carries TRBV5-1 and TRBJ1-2; 9 positions agree with TRBD1. After removal of 7 bases from V and 2 bases from J, the junction contained 6 bases not matched to a gene. The CDR3 consists of 14 residues. Germline-derived CDR1 and CDR2 are SGHRS and YFSETQ. The CDR3 reads CASGSGTGNYGYTF. The DNA of the CDR3 is TGCGCCAGCGGGTCCGGGACAGGGAACTATGGCTACACCTTC.

The chain links TRBV7-2 to TRBJ2-7; TRBD1 or TRBD2 may be the D gene (5 bases each). V lost 5 bases and J lost 6, with 17 bases in between. This CDR3 has 14 amino acids. CDR1 is SGHTA and CDR2 is FQGNSA in the germline V gene. For the CDR3, the DNA is TGTGCCAGCAGCGGGACGATAAAGGTGGGCGAGCAGTACTTC. It translates to CASSGTIKVGEQYF.

The table lists this clonotype with a few counts. The genes are TRBV7-2 and TRBJ1-6; TRBD1 aligns across 7 bases. The V segment lost 4 bases and the J segment 7 bases; nucleotides outside the gene matches: 1. The CDR3 is made up of 13 amino acids. Looked up from germline, CDR1 is SGHTA and CDR2 is FQGNSA. The CDR3 region is CASSYRGNSPLHF. The DNA of the CDR3 is TGTGCCAGCAGCTACAGGGGAAATTCACCCCTCCACTTT.

This clonotype appeared a few times. The chain uses TRBV7-3 and TRBJ2-5; possibly TRBD1 for D (5 bases). Looked up from germline, CDR1 is SGHTA and CDR2 is FQGTGA. Trimming took off 4 bases at V and 5 bases at J, with 14 bases between the two ends. The CDR3 loop spans 14 amino acids. Here the CDR3 DNA reads TGTGCCAGCAGCTCCGGGTCAGGGCGGGAGACCCAGTACTTC. Protein product: CASSSGSGRETQYF.

The chain couples TRBV20-1 to TRBJ2-1; the D gene is possibly TRBD2 (6 bases). This CDR3 has 17 amino acids. V gave up 7 bases and J gave up 8 bases, with 30 bases separating them. Per the germline V gene, CDR1 is DFQATT and CDR2 is SNEGSKA (reference sequence). This CDR3 is CSGRGLAPPSPLDEQFF. The CDR3 region has the DNA TGCAGTGGGAGGGGCCTAGCGCCCCCGTCCCCCTTGGATGAGCAGTTCTTC.

This clonotype occurred a few times. The V call is TRBV7-9, the J call TRBJ1-5; D remains unclear. The V gene lost 0 bases and the J gene lost 1 base, with 13 bases spanning the gap. CDR1 is SEHNR, CDR2 FQNEAQ, per germline (reference sequence). The CDR3 covers 17 residues. In DNA form, the CDR3 reads TGTGCCAGCAGCTTAGCTTCGGGCTTTAGAAGCAATCAGCCCCAGCATTTT. Protein product: CASSLASGFRSNQPQHF.

The gene calls are TRBV4-2 and TRBJ1-1; 7 bases are shared with TRBD1. CDR1 is LGHNA, CDR2 YNFKEQ, per germline. This CDR3 has 17 residues. J lost 3 bases, V lost 2 bases, and 12 bases had no gene match. In DNA form, the CDR3 reads TGTGCCAGCAGCCAAAGGTCCCTGGAGGGGGCGCACACTGAAGCTTTCTTT. Protein product: CASSQRSLEGAHTEAFF.

This clonotype was counted at least ten times. The chain employs TRBV7-2 and TRBJ2-5; D perhaps matches TRBD2 (5 bases). Trimming stripped 0 bases from V and 3 bases from J, with 11 bases between. CDR3 length: 15 residues. Per the germline V gene, CDR1 is SGHTA and CDR2 is FQGNSA. Here the CDR3 DNA reads TGTGCCAGCAGCTTAGCGCCCGGGGTCAAAGAGACCCAGTACTTC. Its protein product is CASSLAPGVKETQYF.

This clonotype was recorded a few times. The chain links TRBV7-9 to TRBJ2-3, with 12 positions matching TRBD2. CDR1 and CDR2 from the germline V gene are SEHNR and FQNEAQ (reference sequence). This CDR3 region has 15 residues. Losses at the gene ends were 3 bases for V and 4 bases for J; bases not matched to a gene: 2. In DNA form, the CDR3 reads TGTGCCAGCAGCTTCGCTAGCGGGGGGGCAGATACGCAGTATTTT. Translating gives CASSFASGGADTQYF. The whole variable domain, remainder taken from reference TRBV7-9 and TRBJ2-3, is DTGVSQNPRHKITKRGQNVTFRCDPISEHNRLYWYRQTLGQGPEFLTYFQNEAQLEKSRLLSDRFSAERPKGSFSTLEIQRTEQGDSAMYLCASSFASGGADTQYFGPGTRLTVL.

This clonotype showed up many times. The chain carries TRBV30 and TRBJ1-2, with 7 bases fitting TRBD1. The V gene's germline CDR1 is GTSNPN and CDR2 SVGIG (reference sequence). This CDR3 spans 15 amino acids. J gave up 0 bases and V 4 bases, and 8 bases lay outside the gene matches. CDR3 loop: CAWTGDRLANYGYTF. CDR3 bases: TGTGCCTGGACTGGGGACAGACTAGCTAACTATGGCTACACCTTC. The full variable domain, completed using reference TRBV30 and TRBJ1-2, is SQTIHQWPATLVQPVGSPLSLECTVEGTSNPNLYWYRQAAGRGLQLLFYSVGIGQISSEVPQNLSASRPQDRQFILSSKKLLLSDSGFYLCAWTGDRLANYGYTFGSGTRLTVV.

This chain connects TRBV2 to TRBJ2-1, with TRBD2 identical over 7 bases. The CDR3 is 15 amino acids. The germline V gene encodes CDR1 SNHLY and CDR2 FYNNEI. J lost 1 base, V lost 3 bases, and 3 bases had no gene match. CDR3 nucleotide sequence: TGTGCCAGCAGTGAGGGGAGGGTATCCTACAATGAGCAGTTCTTC. Translating gives CASSEGRVSYNEQFF.

This clonotype was seen more than once but under ten times. V gene TRBV9 combines with J gene TRBJ2-2, with 12 positions matching TRBD2. The CDR3 spans 15 residues. Trimming removed 3 bases from V and 4 bases from J; junction bases left unmatched: 1. Germline V gene sequence: CDR1 SGDLS, CDR2 YYNGEE. CDR3 region: CASSATSGGTGELFF. The DNA of the CDR3 is TGTGCCAGCAGCGCGACTAGCGGGGGCACCGGGGAGCTGTTTTTT. Full variable domain (missing parts from reference TRBV9 and TRBJ2-2): DSGVTQTPKHLITATGQRVTLRCSPRSGDLSVYWYQQSLDQGLQFLIQYYNGEERAKGNILERFSAQQFPDLHSELNLSSLELGDSALYFCASSATSGGTGELFFGEGSRLTVL.

The gene calls are TRBV12-3 or TRBV12-4 and TRBJ1-1; no clear D. The CDR3 loop spans 12 amino acids. Trimming took 6 bases from V and 6 from J, leaving 11 bases between them. The CDR3 loop reads CASSRRVAEAFF. In DNA form, the CDR3 reads TGTGCCAGCAGCCGACGAGTAGCTGAAGCTTTCTTT.

This clonotype was observed a few times. The chain employs TRBV7-8 and TRBJ2-5; D gene unclear. V lost 5 bases to trimming and J lost 1 base, with 17 bases between them. The CDR3 consists of 16 residues. CDR1 and CDR2 (germline): SGHVS, FQNEAQ. The CDR3 here is CASSLQSFDRQETQYF. In nucleotides, the CDR3 is TGTGCCAGCAGCCTCCAGTCGTTTGATCGCCAAGAGACCCAGTACTTC. Using reference TRBV7-8 and TRBJ2-5 for the parts outside the CDR3, the full variable domain is GAGVSQSPRYKVAKRGQDVALRCDPISGHVSLFWYQQALGQGPEFLTYFQNEAQLDKSGLPSDRFFAERPEGSVSTLKIQRTQQEDSAVYLCASSLQSFDRQETQYFGPGTRLLVL.

This clonotype was counted many times. The rearrangement links TRBV3-1 to TRBJ2-1; a weak D match, TRBD1 (5 bases). The V end was cut by 0 bases, the J end by 7 bases, with 13 bases between. This CDR3 region has 15 residues. Germline-derived CDR1 and CDR2 are LGHDT and YNNKEL (reference sequence). The CDR3 DNA reads TGTGCCAGCAGCCAAGATCAGGGTAGATTGAATGAGCAGTTCTTC. Protein: CASSQDQGRLNEQFF.

The chain combines TRBV9 with TRBJ2-1; D is undetermined. Germline CDR1 reads SGDLS; CDR2 reads YYNGEE. Trimming pared 0 bases from V and 0 bases from J, leaving 7 bases between. CDR3 size: 15 residues. CDR3 sequence (DNA): TGTGCCAGCAGCGTAGGGGAAAGCTCCTACAATGAGCAGTTCTTC. Protein product: CASSVGESSYNEQFF.

This clonotype was seen a few times. V gene TRBV12-3 or TRBV12-4 combines with J gene TRBJ1-5, with D perhaps matching TRBD1 (6 bases). This CDR3 contains 14 residues. Trimming stripped 8 bases from V and 2 bases from J, with 13 bases between. The DNA of the CDR3 is TGTGCCAGCGGGAAGGGGGTGGGCAATCAGCCCCAGCATTTT. Translated, it gives CASGKGVGNQPQHF.

The table lists this clonotype with many counts. The V gene is TRBV5-1, the J gene TRBJ2-7; D possibly corresponds to TRBD2 (5 bases). Germline assignment: CDR1 SGHRS and CDR2 YFSETQ. The CDR3 is made up of 14 amino acids. V lost 2 bases, J lost 6 bases, and 15 bases lay in between. The CDR3 loop reads CASSFFQAEGEQYF. The CDR3 DNA follows: TGCGCCAGCAGCTTTTTCCAGGCAGAGGGCGAGCAGTACTTC.

The rearrangement uses TRBV7-2 and TRBJ1-3; D gene unclear. V was clipped by 1 base and J by 3 bases, with 10 bases between them. CDR1 and CDR2 (germline): SGHTA, FQGNSA. The CDR3 length is 15 residues. The CDR3 loop is CASSLVTHVGNTIYF. CDR3 bases: TGTGCCAGCAGCTTAGTGACTCATGTTGGAAACACCATATATTTT.

The rearrangement uses TRBV5-4 and TRBJ2-1; 9 positions match TRBD2. The germline CDR1 and CDR2 sequences are SGHNT and YYREEE (reference sequence). The CDR3 is 16 amino acids. J was trimmed by 0 bases and V by 5 bases; bases with no gene match: 6. The CDR3 is CASRPTAGGSYNEQFF. CDR3 nucleotides: TGTGCCAGCAGACCAACAGCGGGGGGCTCCTACAATGAGCAGTTCTTC.

The V and J genes are TRBV7-2 and TRBJ1-2; D possibly corresponds to TRBD1 (5 bases). The CDR3 extends over 15 amino acids. Per germline, CDR1 SGHTA and CDR2 FQGNSA. The V and J ends lost 4 bases and 2 bases respectively, with 14 bases between them. The CDR3 spells CASSWADTSNYGYTF. In DNA form, the CDR3 reads TGTGCCAGCAGCTGGGCGGACACCTCCAACTATGGCTACACCTTC.

This clonotype was seen at least ten times. The V call is TRBV20-1, the J call TRBJ2-1; 8 bases agree with TRBD1. V shed 4 bases, J shed 6 bases, and the junction held 8 bases outside the gene matches. CDR1 and CDR2 from the germline V gene are DFQATT and SNEGSKA (reference sequence). CDR3 length: 14 amino acids. The CDR3 DNA sequence: TGCAGTGCTAATGGAGACAGGGGAGGCAATGAGCAGTTCTTC. Translated, it gives CSANGDRGGNEQFF.

This clonotype has just a few counts. The V and J genes are TRBV5-1 and TRBJ2-5, with 8 bases identical to TRBD2. Looked up from germline, CDR1 is SGHRS and CDR2 is YFSETQ. Trimming removed 0 bases from V and 9 bases from J; junction bases left unmatched: 10. CDR3 length: 15 residues. The CDR3 here is CASSLGGRSIGAQYF. CDR3 nucleotide sequence: TGCGCCAGCAGCTTGGGCGGGAGGTCCATCGGGGCCCAGTACTTC.

This chain links TRBV12-3 or TRBV12-4 with TRBJ1-6; unclear D gene. The CDR3 consists of 16 residues. The V and J ends lost 6 bases and 2 bases respectively, with 14 bases between them. CDR3 coding DNA: TGTGCCAGCAGGAGTCGCGGGAGCACCTATAATTCACCCCTCCACTTT. Its protein is CASRSRGSTYNSPLHF.